This T cell receptor (beta chain) comes out of a study of T cell repertoires in cytomegalovirus infection. Study-wide results and caveats: Summed frequency of public TCR beta families distinguished CMV carriers with the relevant HLA. Across the ex vivo response, the dominant clonotypes were HLA-C-restricted CMV-specific TCR beta clonotypes.

To note about this clonotype: Antigen specificity is unknown.

From the reads, TCRdb called clonotypes with MiXCR, one entry per CDR3 protein. The repertoire holds 30,000 to 40,000 distinct CDR3 sequences, with about 48% as singletons. V lost 7 bases and J 4 bases, leaving 19 bases between the germline ends. From germline, CDR1 is MDHEN and CDR2 SYDVKM. The CDR3 sequence is 15 residues long. The sample in question was CD8+ T cells from cultured PBMCs, obtained from culture after CMV antigen stimulation. This TCR was sampled from a human donor in good health (CMV status not recorded). Some clones in this sample may be carry-over from other donors' samples. The rearrangement joins TRBV28 to TRBJ2-5, with D possibly TRBD2 on 6 matching bases. This CDR3 is CASMKKASVGETQYF. DNA of the CDR3: TGTGCCAGCATGAAGAAGGCTAGCGTCGGAGAGACCCAGTACTTC.